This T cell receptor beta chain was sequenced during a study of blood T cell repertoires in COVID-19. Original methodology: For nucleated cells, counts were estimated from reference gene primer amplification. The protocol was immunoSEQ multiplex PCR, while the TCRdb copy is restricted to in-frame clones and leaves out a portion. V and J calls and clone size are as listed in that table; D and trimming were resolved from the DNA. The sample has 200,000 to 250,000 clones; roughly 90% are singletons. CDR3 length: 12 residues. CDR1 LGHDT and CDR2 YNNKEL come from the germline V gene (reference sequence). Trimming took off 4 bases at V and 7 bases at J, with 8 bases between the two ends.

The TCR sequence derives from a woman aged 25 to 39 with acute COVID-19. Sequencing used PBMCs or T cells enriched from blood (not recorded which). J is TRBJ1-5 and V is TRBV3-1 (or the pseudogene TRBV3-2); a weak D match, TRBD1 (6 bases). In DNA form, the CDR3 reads TGTGCCAGCAGCCTACAGGGCCAGCCCCAGCATTTT. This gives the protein CASSLQGQPQHF.